In its sample, the clone carrying this TCR beta chain was seen once. What it binds is unknown. The sample comes from a study of cytomegalovirus exposure and HLA in healthy donors. Across the whole study: Counted in an early data release were some 81 million unique TCRs from HLA-typed donors. Study observations and caveats: TRBV6-2, TRBV6-3 and other indistinguishable V segments were excluded. In a later analysis, parvovirus B19, influenza, CMV and Epstein-Barr virus appeared linked to several top co-occurrence clusters.

13 Jbeta primers and 60 Vbeta primers were used for the PCR. TCRdb keeps only in-frame clones here, not all; method: immunoSEQ multiplex PCR. The sample has 120,000 to 150,000 clones; 73% are singletons. The CDR3 runs 14 residues. Germline V gene lookup returns CDR1 SGHTA and CDR2 FQGTGA. Losses at the gene ends were 5 bases for V and 5 bases for J; bases not matched to a gene: 5. Input material: PBMCs. V gene TRBV7-3 combines with J gene TRBJ2-2; the match to TRBD1 covers 7 bases. This receptor was identified in a woman between 40 and 50 years old in good health and CMV-seronegative. The CDR3: CASSAYRGTGELFF. The CDR3 DNA sequence: TGTGCCAGCAGCGCGTACAGGGGAACCGGGGAGCTGTTTTTT.